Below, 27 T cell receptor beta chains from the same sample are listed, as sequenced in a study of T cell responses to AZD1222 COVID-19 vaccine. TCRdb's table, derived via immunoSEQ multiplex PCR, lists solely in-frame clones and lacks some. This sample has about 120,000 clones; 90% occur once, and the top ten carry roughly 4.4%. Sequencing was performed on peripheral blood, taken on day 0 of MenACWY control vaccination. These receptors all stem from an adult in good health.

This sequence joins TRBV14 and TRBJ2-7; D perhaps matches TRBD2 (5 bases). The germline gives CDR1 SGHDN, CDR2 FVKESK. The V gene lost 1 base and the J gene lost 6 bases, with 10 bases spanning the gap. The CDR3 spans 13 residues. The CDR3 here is CASSQADLIEQYF. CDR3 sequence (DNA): TGTGCCAGCAGCCAAGCGGACTTGATCGAGCAGTACTTC.

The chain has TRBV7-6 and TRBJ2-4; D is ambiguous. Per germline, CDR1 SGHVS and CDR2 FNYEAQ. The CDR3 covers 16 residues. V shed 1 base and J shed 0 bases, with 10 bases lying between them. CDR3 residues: CASSLDSSLAKNIQYF. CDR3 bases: TGTGCCAGCAGCTTAGATAGCAGCTTAGCCAAAAACATTCAGTACTTC.

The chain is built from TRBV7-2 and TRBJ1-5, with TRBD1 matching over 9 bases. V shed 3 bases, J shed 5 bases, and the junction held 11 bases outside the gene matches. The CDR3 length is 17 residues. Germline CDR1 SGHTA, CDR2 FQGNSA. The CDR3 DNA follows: TGTGCCAGCAGCTTCGGAGGGGACAGGGTCGGGTATCAGCCCCAGCATTTT. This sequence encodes CASSFGGDRVGYQPQHF.

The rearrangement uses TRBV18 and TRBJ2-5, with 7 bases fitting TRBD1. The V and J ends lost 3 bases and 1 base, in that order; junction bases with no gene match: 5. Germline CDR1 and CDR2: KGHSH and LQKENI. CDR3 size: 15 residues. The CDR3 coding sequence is TGTGCCAGCTCACCTATACAGGGGACCCAAGAGACCCAGTACTTC. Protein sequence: CASSPIQGTQETQYF.

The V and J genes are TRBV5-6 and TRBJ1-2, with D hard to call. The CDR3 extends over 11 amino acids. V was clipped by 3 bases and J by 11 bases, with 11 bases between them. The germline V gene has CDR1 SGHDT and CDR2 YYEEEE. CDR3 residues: CASSSPMYYTF. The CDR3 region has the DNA TGTGCCAGCAGCTCACCCATGTATTACACCTTC.

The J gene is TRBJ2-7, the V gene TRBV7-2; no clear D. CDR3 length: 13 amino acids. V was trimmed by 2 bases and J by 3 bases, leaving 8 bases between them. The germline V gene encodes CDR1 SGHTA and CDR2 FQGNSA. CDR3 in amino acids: CASSLSGNYEQYV. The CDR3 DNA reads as TGTGCCAGCAGCTTATCGGGCAACTACGAGCAGTACGTC.

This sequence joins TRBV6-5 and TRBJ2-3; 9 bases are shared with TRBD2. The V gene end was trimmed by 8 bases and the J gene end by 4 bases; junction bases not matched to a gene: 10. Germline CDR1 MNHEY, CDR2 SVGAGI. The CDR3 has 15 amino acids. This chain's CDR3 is CASGPGTSSADTQYF. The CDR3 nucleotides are TGTGCCAGCGGCCCCGGGACTAGCTCTGCAGATACGCAGTATTTT.

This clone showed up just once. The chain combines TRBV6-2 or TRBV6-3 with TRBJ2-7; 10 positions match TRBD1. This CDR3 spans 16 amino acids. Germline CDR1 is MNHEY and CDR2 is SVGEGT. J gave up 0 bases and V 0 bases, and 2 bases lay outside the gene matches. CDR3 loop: CASSYSRDRGSYEQYV. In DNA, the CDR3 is TGTGCCAGCAGTTACTCGAGGGACAGGGGCTCCTACGAGCAGTACGTC.

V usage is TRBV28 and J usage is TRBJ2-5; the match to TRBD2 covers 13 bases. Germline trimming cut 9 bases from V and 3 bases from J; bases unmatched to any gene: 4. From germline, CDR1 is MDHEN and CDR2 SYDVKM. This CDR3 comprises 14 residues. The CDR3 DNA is TGTGCCAGTCAGACTAGCGGGGGGAAAGAGACCCAGTACTTC. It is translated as CASQTSGGKETQYF. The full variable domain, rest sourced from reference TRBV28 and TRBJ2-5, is DVKVTQSSRYLVKRTGEKVFLECVQDMDHENMFWYRQDPGLGLRLIYFSYDVKMKEKGDIPEGYSVSREKKERFSLILESASTNQTSMYLCASQTSGGKETQYFGPGTRLLVL.

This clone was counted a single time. The CDR3 region is CASSFPGQPQHF. The CDR3 bases are TGTGCCAGCAGTTTTCCAGGTCAGCCCCAGCATTTT. This sequence joins TRBV27 and TRBJ1-5; D gene uncertain. CDR3 length: 12 residues. Germline CDR1 and CDR2: MNHEY and SMNVEV (reference sequence). Trimming stripped 3 bases from V and 6 bases from J, with 6 bases between.

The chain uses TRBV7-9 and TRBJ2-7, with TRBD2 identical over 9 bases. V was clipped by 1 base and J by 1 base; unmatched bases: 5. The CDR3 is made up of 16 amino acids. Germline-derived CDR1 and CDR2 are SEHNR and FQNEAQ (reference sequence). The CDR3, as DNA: TGTGCCAGCAGCTTAGTCGGGCGGGAGGGATCCTACGAGCAGTACTTC. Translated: CASSLVGREGSYEQYF.

The CDR3 bases are TGTGCCAGCAGCCAAGATAGTAAGAACAGCCTTAACTATGGCTACACCTTC. This translates into CASSQDSKNSLNYGYTF. The chain carries TRBV4-2 and TRBJ1-2; unclear D gene. Deletions cut 0 bases from V and 1 base from J, with 15 bases between. The germline gives CDR1 LGHNA, CDR2 YNFKEQ. The CDR3 contains 17 residues.

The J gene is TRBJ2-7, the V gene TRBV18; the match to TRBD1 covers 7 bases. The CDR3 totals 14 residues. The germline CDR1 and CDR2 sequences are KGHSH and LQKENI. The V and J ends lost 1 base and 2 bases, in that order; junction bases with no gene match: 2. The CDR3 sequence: CASSPQGATYEQYV. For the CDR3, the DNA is TGTGCCAGCTCACCACAGGGGGCTACCTACGAGCAGTACGTC.

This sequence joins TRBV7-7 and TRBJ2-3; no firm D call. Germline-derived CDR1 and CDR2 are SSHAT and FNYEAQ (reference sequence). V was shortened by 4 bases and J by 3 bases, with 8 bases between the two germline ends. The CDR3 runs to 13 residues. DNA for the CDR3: TGTGCCAGCAGCTCCCCTGGGACAGATACGCAGTATTTT. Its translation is CASSSPGTDTQYF. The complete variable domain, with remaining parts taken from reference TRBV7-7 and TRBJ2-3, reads GAGVSQSPRYKVTKRGQDVTLRCDPISSHATLYWYQQALGQGPEFLTYFNYEAQPDKSGLPSDRFSAERPEGSISTLTIQRTEQRDSAMYRCASSSPGTDTQYFGPGTRLTVL.

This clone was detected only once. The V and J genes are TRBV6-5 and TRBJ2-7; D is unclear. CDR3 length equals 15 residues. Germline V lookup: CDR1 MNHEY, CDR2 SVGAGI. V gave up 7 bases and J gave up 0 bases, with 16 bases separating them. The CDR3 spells CASNLRGPNSYEQYV. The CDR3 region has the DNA TGTGCCAGCAATCTAAGAGGACCAAACTCCTACGAGCAGTACGTC.

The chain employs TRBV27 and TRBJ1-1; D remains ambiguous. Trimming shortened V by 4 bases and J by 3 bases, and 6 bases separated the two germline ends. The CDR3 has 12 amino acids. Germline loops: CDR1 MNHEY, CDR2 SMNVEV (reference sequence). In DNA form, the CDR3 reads TGTGCCAGCAGTTCGCGGCACACTGAAGCTTTCTTT. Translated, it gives CASSSRHTEAFF.

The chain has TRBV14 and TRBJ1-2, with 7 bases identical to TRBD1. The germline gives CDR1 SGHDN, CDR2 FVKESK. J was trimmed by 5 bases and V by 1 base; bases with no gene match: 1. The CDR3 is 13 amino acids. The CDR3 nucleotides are TGTGCCAGCAGCCAAGTCAGGGGGTATGGCTACACCTTC. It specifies CASSQVRGYGYTF.

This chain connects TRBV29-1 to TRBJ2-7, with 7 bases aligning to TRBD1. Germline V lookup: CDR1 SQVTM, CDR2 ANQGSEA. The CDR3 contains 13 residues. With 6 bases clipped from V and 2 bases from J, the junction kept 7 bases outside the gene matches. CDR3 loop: CSVALGQAYEQYF. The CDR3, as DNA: TGCAGCGTAGCCCTTGGACAGGCCTACGAGCAGTACTTC.

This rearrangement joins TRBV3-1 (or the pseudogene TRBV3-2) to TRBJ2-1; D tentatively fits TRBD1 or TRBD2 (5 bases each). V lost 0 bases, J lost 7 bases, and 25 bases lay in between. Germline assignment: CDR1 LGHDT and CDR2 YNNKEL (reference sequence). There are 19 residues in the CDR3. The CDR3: CASSQDLSRTGRDQNEQFF. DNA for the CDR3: TGTGCCAGCAGCCAAGATCTCTCTAGAACGGGACGAGATCAAAATGAGCAGTTCTTC.

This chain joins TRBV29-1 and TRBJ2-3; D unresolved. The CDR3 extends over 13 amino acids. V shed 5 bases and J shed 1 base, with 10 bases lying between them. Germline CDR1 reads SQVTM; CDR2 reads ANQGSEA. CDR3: CSVTRHRTDTQYF. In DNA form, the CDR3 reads TGCAGCGTTACCCGACACCGCACAGATACGCAGTATTTT.

The CDR3 DNA follows: TGTGCCAGCTCACCAGTGGTGACGTACGAGCAGTACTTC. Amino acid sequence: CASSPVVTYEQYF. The rearrangement uses TRBV18 and TRBJ2-7; D is ambiguous. Germline V gene lookup returns CDR1 KGHSH and CDR2 LQKENI. The V and J ends lost 2 bases and 4 bases respectively, with 9 bases between them. This CDR3 region has 13 residues.

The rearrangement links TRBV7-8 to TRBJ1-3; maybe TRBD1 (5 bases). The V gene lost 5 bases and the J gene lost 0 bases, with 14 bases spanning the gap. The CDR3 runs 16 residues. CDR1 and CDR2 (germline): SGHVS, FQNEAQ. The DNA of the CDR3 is TGTGCCAGCAGCGCACGACCAGGGACCTCTGGAAACACCATATATTTT. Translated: CASSARPGTSGNTIYF. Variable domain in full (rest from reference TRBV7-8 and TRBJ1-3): GAGVSQSPRYKVAKRGQDVALRCDPISGHVSLFWYQQALGQGPEFLTYFQNEAQLDKSGLPSDRFFAERPEGSVSTLKIQRTQQEDSAVYLCASSARPGTSGNTIYFGEGSWLTVV.

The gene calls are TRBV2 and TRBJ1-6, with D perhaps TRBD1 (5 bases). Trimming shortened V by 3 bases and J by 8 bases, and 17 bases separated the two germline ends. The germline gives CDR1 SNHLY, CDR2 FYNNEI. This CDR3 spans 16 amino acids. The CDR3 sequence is CASSERRGLGDSPLHF. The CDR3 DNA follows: TGTGCCAGCAGTGAGAGGAGGGGATTGGGAGATTCACCCCTCCACTTT.

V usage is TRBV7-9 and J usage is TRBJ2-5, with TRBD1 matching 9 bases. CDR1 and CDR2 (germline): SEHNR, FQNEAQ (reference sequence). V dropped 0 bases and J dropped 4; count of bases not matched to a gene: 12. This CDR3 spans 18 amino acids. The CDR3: CASSLAETGTGSRETQYF. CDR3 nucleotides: TGTGCCAGCAGCTTAGCGGAGACGGGGACAGGGTCGAGAGAGACCCAGTACTTC.

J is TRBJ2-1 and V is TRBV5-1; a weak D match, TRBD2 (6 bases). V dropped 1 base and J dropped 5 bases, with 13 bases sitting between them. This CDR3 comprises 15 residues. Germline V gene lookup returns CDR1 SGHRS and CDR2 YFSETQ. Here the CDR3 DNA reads TGCGCCAGCAGCTTGTCCGGGAGACCCCACAATGAGCAGTTCTTC. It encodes CASSLSGRPHNEQFF.

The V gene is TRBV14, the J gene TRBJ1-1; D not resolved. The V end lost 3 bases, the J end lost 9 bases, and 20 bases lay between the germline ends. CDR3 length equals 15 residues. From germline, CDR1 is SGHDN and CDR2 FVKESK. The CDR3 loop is CASSQGSKVRSKAFF. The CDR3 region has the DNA TGTGCCAGCAGCCAGGGGTCCAAGGTTAGGTCTAAAGCTTTCTTT.

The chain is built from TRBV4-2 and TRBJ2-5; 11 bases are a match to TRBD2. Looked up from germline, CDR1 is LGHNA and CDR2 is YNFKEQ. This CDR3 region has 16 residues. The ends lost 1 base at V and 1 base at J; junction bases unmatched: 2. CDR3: CASSQGTSGGQETQYF. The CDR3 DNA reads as TGTGCCAGCAGCCAAGGTACTAGCGGGGGCCAAGAGACCCAGTACTTC.